This T cell receptor (beta chain) was identified during a study of glioma-infiltrating T cells after dendritic cell vaccination. Sequencing was performed with immunoSEQ multiplex PCR; in TCRdb, only in-frame clones are kept and a portion is missing. The sample has 90,000 to 110,000 clones, around 90% seen once. The time point was: after dendritic cell vaccination, including at tumor progression/relapse. Blood PBMC samples: pre-vaccination, two weeks post third vaccination, and at tumor progression. The length of the CDR3 is 16 residues. Germline V gene lookup returns CDR1 MGHRA and CDR2 YSYEKL. V gave up 1 base and J gave up 7 bases; unmatched junction bases: 5.

Sample: blood, taken after dendritic cell vaccination. The chain has TRBV4-1 and TRBJ2-1; 12 bases map to TRBD2. This TCR came from a human donor with glioblastoma. The chain's CDR3 is CASSQARLAGANEQFF. CDR3 nucleotides: TGCGCCAGCAGCCAAGCCCGACTAGCGGGGGCTAATGAGCAGTTCTTC.